This T cell receptor (beta chain) was recorded in a study of PD-1 blockade in classical Hodgkin lymphoma. Points from the study as a whole: Diminished baseline TCR diversity has been reported in newly diagnosed patients relative to healthy donors. Complete responders matched newly diagnosed patients in baseline diversity.

Time point noted: cycle 4 day 1 (C4D1), after more than five weeks of nivolumab. Each patient relapsed following autologous stem cell transplantation, and prior brentuximab vedotin exposure differed. When best responses were assessed, they were complete response, partial response or progressive disease. The CDR3 sequence is 14 residues long. Germline CDR1 reads SGHTA; CDR2 reads FQGNSA. The germline V and J ends were trimmed by 2 bases and 4 bases, with 10 bases remaining between them. TCRdb keeps only in-frame clones here, not all; method: immunoSEQ multiplex PCR. The sample includes some 20,000 clones, around 82% of them seen just once. A note on this clone: Its antigen is unknown.

This clonotype was sampled from a human donor with classical Hodgkin lymphoma. The chain joins TRBV7-2 to TRBJ2-3; no firm D call. Specimen: peripheral blood mononuclear cells (PBMCs), collected before the fourth cycle of nivolumab. CDR3 sequence (DNA): TGTGCCAGCAGCTTACACATGACCTCAGATACGCAGTATTTT. Translated, it gives CASSLHMTSDTQYF.